These 16 T cell receptor beta chains came from one sample sequenced in a study of T cells after yellow fever vaccination. TCRdb re-analysed the 5' RACE reads in MiXCR, keeping a single row per CDR3 protein. Altogether some 300,000 distinct CDR3 sequences are present, around 10% being singletons, with the ten largest covering 3% to 3.5%. Sequences were derived from CD4+ T cells sorted from PBMCs, sampled 5 days after the yellow fever booster vaccination. The receptor source for this set is a man in his late teens or twenties who received the YFV17D yellow fever vaccine.

This rearrangement joins TRBV7-2 to TRBJ2-1; 9 bases line up with TRBD2. Germline CDR1 reads SGHTA; CDR2 reads FQGNSA. V gave up 4 bases and J gave up 16 bases; unmatched junction bases: 11. The CDR3 sequence is 13 residues long. Here the CDR3 reads CASSSLRGGALFF. CDR3 nucleotides: TGTGCCAGCAGCTCCCTTCGCGGGGGGGCCCTTTTCTTC.

This chain links TRBV20-1 with TRBJ2-3; D is undetermined. Germline CDR1 reads DFQATT; CDR2 reads SNEGSKA (reference sequence). The length of the CDR3 is 11 residues. V gave up 2 bases and J gave up 2 bases, with 2 bases separating them. The CDR3 loop is CSARFTDTQYF. CDR3 coding DNA: TGCAGTGCTAGATTCACAGATACGCAGTATTTT.

This clonotype was seen a handful of times. The chain is built from TRBV18 and TRBJ2-1, with D maybe TRBD2 (5 bases). V was cut by 3 bases and J by 8 bases, with 17 bases left in between. The CDR3 is 15 amino acids. The germline CDR1 and CDR2 sequences are KGHSH and LQKENI. Here the CDR3 reads CASSPSIFEGDEQFF. For the CDR3, the DNA is TGTGCCAGCTCACCCTCGATCTTTGAGGGAGATGAGCAGTTCTTC.

The V call is TRBV3-1, the J call TRBJ2-1, with TRBD2 identical over 10 bases. This CDR3 has 14 amino acids. CDR1 and CDR2 from the germline V gene are LGHDT and YNNKEL (reference sequence). J was trimmed by 10 bases and V by 4 bases; bases with no gene match: 7. The CDR3 protein is CASSLGLAVGEQFF. The DNA of the CDR3 is TGTGCCAGCAGCCTAGGACTAGCGGTTGGCGAGCAGTTCTTC.

This clonotype occurred many times. This chain links TRBV29-1 with TRBJ2-7; no definite D call. This CDR3 contains 10 residues. The germline V gene encodes CDR1 SQVTM and CDR2 ANQGSEA. The CDR3, as DNA: TGCAGTGGCGCCCCCTACGAGCAGTACGTC. Its protein product is CSGAPYEQYV.

V and J are TRBV5-1 and TRBJ1-1, with a tentative D call TRBD1 (5 bases). Per the germline V gene, CDR1 is SGHRS and CDR2 is YFSETQ. The germline V and J ends were trimmed by 0 bases and 6 bases, with 15 bases remaining between them. CDR3 length: 15 residues. The CDR3 sequence: CASSLGGEVDAEAFF. CDR3 bases: TGCGCCAGCAGCTTGGGGGGGGAGGTGGACGCTGAAGCTTTCTTT.

This clonotype was detected only a few times. The rearrangement uses TRBV4-3 and TRBJ2-1; the match to TRBD2 covers 9 bases. The length of the CDR3 is 15 residues. V gave up 4 bases and J gave up 10 bases; unmatched junction bases: 11. Germline CDR1 reads LGHNA; CDR2 reads YSLEER. CDR3 in DNA: TGCGCCAGCAGCCCGGACTCGCGGGGGGGCTTCGAGCAGTTCTTC. This sequence encodes CASSPDSRGGFEQFF.

This clonotype was picked up a small number of times. CDR3 region: CSASRLADYSGANVLTF. The CDR3 DNA is TGCAGTGCTAGTAGGCTAGCGGATTACTCTGGGGCCAACGTCCTGACTTTC. The gene calls are TRBV20-1 and TRBJ2-6, with TRBD2 matching 7 bases. The germline V gene encodes CDR1 DFQATT and CDR2 SNEGSKA (reference sequence). The length of the CDR3 is 17 residues. V trimming: 3 bases; J trimming: 0 bases; junction bases outside the gene matches: 8.

The rearrangement links TRBV6-5 to TRBJ2-7; D may be TRBD2 (5 bases). The germline V and J ends were trimmed by 0 bases and 6 bases, with 12 bases remaining between them. CDR3 size: 14 residues. The germline V gene encodes CDR1 MNHEY and CDR2 SVGAGI. The CDR3 region has the DNA TGTGCCAGCAGTTACTCCATTCGGACTGCCGAGCAGTACTTC. This encodes CASSYSIRTAEQYF.

This clonotype was recorded a few times. The chain uses TRBV5-6 and TRBJ2-5; no firm D call. Germline CDR1 SGHDT, CDR2 YYEEEE. V was shortened by 0 bases and J by 1 base, with 4 bases between the two germline ends. This CDR3 is 13 amino acids long. The CDR3 DNA is TGTGCCAGCAGCTTGGTACCCCAAGAGACCCAGTACTTC. This translates into CASSLVPQETQYF.

This chain uses TRBV7-2 with TRBJ2-5, with 8 positions matching TRBD1. The CDR3 has 14 amino acids. The V and J ends lost 5 bases and 2 bases, in that order; junction bases with no gene match: 4. Germline CDR1 reads SGHTA; CDR2 reads FQGNSA. Written as DNA, the CDR3 is TGTGCCAGCAGCCCGGACAGGGCACAAGAGACCCAGTACTTC. Protein sequence: CASSPDRAQETQYF.

This clonotype was seen at least ten times. The rearrangement links TRBV5-1 to TRBJ2-7; 9 bases match TRBD1. Germline V gene data show CDR1 as SGHRS and CDR2 as YFSETQ. J lost 6 bases, V lost 3 bases, and 4 bases had no gene match. The CDR3 sequence is 13 residues long. The CDR3 sequence: CASSSGQGSEQYV. In DNA, the CDR3 is TGCGCCAGCAGCTCGGGACAGGGTAGCGAGCAGTACGTC.

The chain couples TRBV7-2 to TRBJ2-5, with D perhaps TRBD1 or TRBD2 (5 bases each). The CDR3 is made up of 14 amino acids. The V gene's germline CDR1 is SGHTA and CDR2 FQGNSA. Trimming shortened V by 3 bases and J by 2 bases, and 10 bases separated the two germline ends. DNA of the CDR3: TGTGCCAGCAGCTTCTGGGGCGGGCAAGAGACCCAGTACTTC. Its translation is CASSFWGGQETQYF.

This clonotype was detected only a few times. The chain couples TRBV18 to TRBJ2-5, with a possible D match to TRBD1 (6 bases). The V end was cut by 4 bases, the J end by 3 bases, with 12 bases between. Germline assignment: CDR1 KGHSH and CDR2 LQKENI. The CDR3 has 14 residues. CDR3 sequence: CASSLLSGEETQYF. As DNA, the CDR3 is TGTGCCAGCTCACTACTGTCAGGGGAAGAGACCCAGTACTTC.

Of note for this clonotype: A read error may produce the germline difference seen at one junction end. V and J are TRBV2 and TRBJ2-1; D gene uncertain. Per the germline V gene, CDR1 is SNHLY and CDR2 is FYNNEI. This CDR3 has 10 residues. The CDR3 is CASSEYTQLF. The CDR3 nucleotides read TGTGCCAGCAGTGAATATACACAGCTCTTC.

This chain uses TRBV5-1 with TRBJ1-3; D uncertain. V was clipped by 1 base and J by 4 bases, with 12 bases between them. The CDR3 length is 15 residues. CDR1 and CDR2 from the germline V gene are SGHRS and YFSETQ. CDR3 amino acids: CASSLIGVSGNTIYF. In DNA form, the CDR3 reads TGCGCCAGCAGCTTGATCGGGGTGAGCGGAAACACCATATATTTT.